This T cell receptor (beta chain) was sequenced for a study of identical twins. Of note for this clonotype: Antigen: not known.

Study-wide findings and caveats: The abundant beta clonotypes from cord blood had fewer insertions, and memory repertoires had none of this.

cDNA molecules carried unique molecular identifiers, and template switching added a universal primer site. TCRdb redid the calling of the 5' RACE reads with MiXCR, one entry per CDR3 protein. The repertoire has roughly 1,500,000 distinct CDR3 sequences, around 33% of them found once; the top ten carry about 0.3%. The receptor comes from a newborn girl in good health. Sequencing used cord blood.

This CDR3 reads CASSQAFTSRRTDTQYF. CDR3 bases: TGTGCCAGCAGCCAAGCCTTTACTAGCCGACGCACAGATACGCAGTATTTT. This chain links TRBV3-1 with TRBJ2-3; perhaps TRBD2 as D (6 bases). The CDR3 is made up of 17 amino acids. V was trimmed by 1 base and J by 1 base, leaving 15 bases between them. Per germline, CDR1 LGHDT and CDR2 YNNKEL (reference sequence).